This T cell receptor (beta chain) was sequenced in a study of CXCR3-negative and CXCR3-positive naive CD8 T cells (dated by TCRdb to between 2017 and 2020). Some background on the complete study: In total, some 140 million TRB reads were obtained, which works out to roughly 1.5 +/- 0.3 million reads per library. Diversity and physicochemical repertoire analyses were performed on about ten donors pooled from two independent experiments. Naive subsets from a handful of donors and memory cells from 3 donors were included in the TRBV-TRBJ cluster analysis.

With regard to this clonotype: No cognate antigen has been identified for it.

The CDR3 has 13 amino acids, counting the end cysteine and phenylalanine. Only the protein sequence is given. The germline V gene yields LGHNA for CDR1 and YSLEER for CDR2. Each CD8+ T cell subset was flow-sorted in triplicate, with 250,000 to 350,000 cells per subset placed directly into RLT lysis buffer. To exclude memory contaminants, naive CD8+ T cells were stringently defined as CD45RO-CCR7+CD27+CD95-. Peripheral blood mononuclear cells were isolated from buffy coats using standard density gradient centrifugation. A FACSAria III was used to flow-sort naive CD8+ T cells into CXCR3-negative and CXCR3-positive populations. Total RNA was extracted from sorted cells with an RNeasy Mini Kit. The study at large found these results: Compared with CXCR3-negative naive cells, CXCR3-positive naive cells had TRB CDR3s with higher hydrophobicity (lower Kidera factor 4), lower energy, and higher strength and volume indices. Because surface CD5, which has been linked to self-reactivity in mice, was comparable between naive subsets, TCR interaction strength was also inferred from TRB CDR3 physicochemical properties. Comparably high repertoire diversity was found in both naive subsets, whereas much lower repertoire diversity was found in memory CD8+ T cells. CXCR3 expression partially decreased after cryopreservation, so most assays used freshly isolated PBMCs. Naive CXCR3-negative and CXCR3-positive cells from the same donor showed similar TRBV-TRBJ usage, whereas memory cells showed distinct patterns.

TCRdb lists the instrument as NextSeq 550. The Human TCR Profiling Kit (MiLaboratory) was used to make UMI-labeled 5' RACE TRB cDNA libraries. cDNA synthesis used the entire amount of extracted RNA, and PCR amplification then used the entire amount of cDNA produced. Libraries were prepared in parallel with an identical number of PCR cycles. In the authors' own workflow: With a minimum of two reads required per UMI, MIGEC and MiXCR pulled out about 50,000 +/- 10,000 unique UMI-labeled TRB cDNA molecules from each library. On average, roughly 40,000 +/- 10,000 functional in-frame TRB CDR3 nucleotide clonotypes lacking stop codons were found per library. After each sample was downsampled to 5000 UMI-labeled TRB molecules, VDJtools was used to calculate diversity metrics such as normalized Shannon-Wiener and Chao1. VDJtools computed clonotype-size-weighted physicochemical properties of the central five CDR3 residues: interaction energy, strength, volume and Kidera factor 4. One entry per CDR3 protein sequence results from the TCRdb reprocessing of the reads, with DNA left out. Clone size and V and J calls follow TCRdb, not the original study. The table of this sample itemizes about 60,000 distinct CDR3 sequences. Approximately 0.5% of the sample rests with the top ten.

The rearranged segments are TRBV4-3 and TRBJ1-1. The source is a human donor in good health. Some clones in this sample may be carry-over from other donors' samples. Sequenced input: naive CXCR3+ CD8+ T cells from blood. The cell subset or site label, as the study defines it: CD45RO-CCR7+CD27+CD95- naive CD8+ T cells expressing CXCR3 (TNR3+). This receptor has the CDR3 CASSQAPGYEAFF.